This T cell receptor beta chain was identified during a study of T cell changes during pregnancy in multiple sclerosis. Measured with immunoSEQ multiplex PCR; TCRdb has only the in-frame clones, and not every one. Of around 100,000 clones in the sample, about nine tenths were seen once. Here the sequenced sample was peripheral blood, taken after pregnancy. The TCR sequence derives from a female donor with multiple sclerosis, enrolled in a pregnancy study.

The CDR3 loop is CAISEWQGDGELFF. CDR3 DNA sequence: TGTGCCATCAGTGAGTGGCAGGGGGACGGGGAGCTGTTTTTT. V usage is TRBV10-3 and J usage is TRBJ2-2, with 7 bases aligning to TRBD1. CDR1 is ENHRY and CDR2 is SYGVKD in the germline V gene. The CDR3 runs to 14 residues. Trimming removed 1 base from V and 7 bases from J; junction bases left unmatched: 3.